The 28 T cell receptor beta chains given below trace back to one sample, sequenced in a study of identical twins. One entry per CDR3 protein results from TCRdb running MiXCR on the 5' RACE reads. The sample comprises approximately 500,000 distinct CDR3 sequences, approximately 25% of which are singletons, and 2.9% rests with the top ten. These data were also filed under a second study, of T cells expressing NK-cell markers.

Sequencing was carried out using CD4+ T cells sorted from blood. These receptors were obtained from a woman between 18 and 29 years old in good health.

The chain is built from TRBV28 and TRBJ2-2; TRBD2 might be the D (6 bases). V was pared by 3 bases and J by 5 bases, with 13 bases between. The CDR3 loop spans 15 amino acids. Germline CDR1 reads MDHEN; CDR2 reads SYDVKM. CDR3 sequence reads: CASSLGLARTGELFF. As DNA, the CDR3 is TGTGCCAGCAGTTTGGGGCTAGCGAGGACCGGGGAGCTGTTTTTT.

This clonotype occurred a few times. The CDR3 sequence: CSVLLAEVISQETQYF. The CDR3 DNA follows: TGCAGTGTCCTCCTAGCGGAGGTTATATCTCAAGAGACCCAGTACTTC. V gene TRBV20-1 combines with J gene TRBJ2-5; 7 bases match TRBD2. Germline lookup yields CDR1 DFQATT and CDR2 SNEGSKA (reference sequence). CDR3 length: 16 residues. Germline trimming cut 7 bases from V and 2 bases from J; bases unmatched to any gene: 16.

A few counts support this clonotype. V usage is TRBV4-3 and J usage is TRBJ2-1; D gene unclear. CDR3 length: 12 residues. V was clipped by 3 bases and J by 8 bases, with 8 bases between them. CDR1 and CDR2 from the germline V gene are LGHNA and YSLEER. Written as DNA, the CDR3 is TGCGCCAGCAGCCAGTACCGGGATGAGCAGTTCTTC. Translating gives CASSQYRDEQFF.

This clonotype has more than one count but fewer than ten. J is TRBJ2-5 and V is TRBV20-1, with 11 bases lining up with TRBD2. V shed 5 bases and J 2 bases; nucleotides not matched to a gene: 10. CDR3 length: 16 residues. Germline V gene sequence: CDR1 DFQATT, CDR2 SNEGSKA (reference sequence). CDR3 protein: CSARPRLAGKQETQYF. The CDR3 bases are TGCAGTGCTCGCCCCAGACTAGCGGGGAAACAAGAGACCCAGTACTTC.

This clonotype has just a few counts. The chain recombines TRBV5-1 with TRBJ2-1; 8 bases line up with TRBD2. The germline CDR1 and CDR2 sequences are SGHRS and YFSETQ. This CDR3 is built from 17 residues. J was trimmed by 0 bases and V by 4 bases; bases with no gene match: 9. The CDR3, as DNA: TGCGCCAGCAGCCCTGTGCGGGAGGCTAGCTCCTACAATGAGCAGTTCTTC. It yields the protein CASSPVREASSYNEQFF.

The table lists this clonotype with many counts. This chain connects TRBV12-3 or TRBV12-4 to TRBJ1-1; D not resolved. This CDR3 has 13 amino acids. With 2 bases removed from V and 1 base from J, the gap between germline ends came to 5 bases. CDR3 coding DNA: TGTGCCAGCAGTTTATCGGAGAACACTGAAGCTTTCTTT. Protein product: CASSLSENTEAFF.

A few counts support this clonotype. This chain links TRBV10-3 with TRBJ2-7; no definite D call. Trimming stripped 1 base from V and 7 bases from J, with 11 bases between. The germline gives CDR1 ENHRY, CDR2 SYGVKD. The CDR3 covers 13 residues. The CDR3 DNA sequence: TGTGCCATCAGTGAGTATGAACAAGGGGAGCAGTACTTC. This codes for CAISEYEQGEQYF.

The J gene is TRBJ1-1, the V gene TRBV15; D is undetermined. Trimming shortened V by 4 bases and J by 0 bases, and 15 bases separated the two germline ends. The germline V gene has CDR1 LNHNV and CDR2 YYDKDF (reference sequence). The CDR3 length is 16 residues. The CDR3 coding sequence is TGTGCCACCAGCATCCCCCCCAGCGGGATGAACACTGAAGCTTTCTTT. As protein: CATSIPPSGMNTEAFF. Combining the CDR3 with reference TRBV15 and TRBJ1-1 gives the whole variable domain DAMVIQNPRYQVTQFGKPVTLSCSQTLNHNVMYWYQQKSSQAPKLLFHYYDKDFNNEADTPDNFQSRRPNTSFCFLDIRSPGLGDTAMYLCATSIPPSGMNTEAFFGQGTRLTVV.

There are a few counts of this clonotype. The V and J genes are TRBV7-3 and TRBJ2-1; 11 nucleotides line up with TRBD2. The CDR3 runs to 18 residues. Germline V gene lookup returns CDR1 SGHTA and CDR2 FQGTGA. J was trimmed by 0 bases and V by 2 bases; bases with no gene match: 6. The CDR3, as DNA: TGTGCCAGCAGCTTACTAGCGGGGGGAACATACTCCTACAATGAGCAGTTCTTC. Its protein product is CASSLLAGGTYSYNEQFF.

This chain joins TRBV7-9 and TRBJ2-1; D unclear. Germline V gene sequence: CDR1 SEHNR, CDR2 FQNEAQ (reference sequence). This CDR3 has 15 amino acids. Trimming left V 7 bases short and J 9 bases short, with 22 bases between. The CDR3 loop is CASNREIFRMGEQFF. DNA of the CDR3: TGTGCCAGCAACAGAGAGATTTTTCGGATGGGTGAGCAGTTCTTC. Filled out from reference TRBV7-9 and TRBJ2-1, the complete variable domain reads DTGVSQNPRHKITKRGQNVTFRCDPISEHNRLYWYRQTLGQGPEFLTYFQNEAQLEKSRLLSDRFSAERPKGSFSTLEIQRTEQGDSAMYLCASNREIFRMGEQFFGPGTRLTVL.

The chain employs TRBV20-1 and TRBJ2-1; D remains unclear. CDR3 length equals 11 residues. V lost 3 bases and J 6 bases, leaving 6 bases between the germline ends. Germline loops: CDR1 DFQATT, CDR2 SNEGSKA (reference sequence). The CDR3 spells CSARWSNEQFF. DNA of the CDR3: TGCAGTGCTAGGTGGAGCAATGAGCAGTTCTTC.

This clonotype was seen a few times. The genes are TRBV9 and TRBJ2-7; D uncertain. Trimming pared 0 bases from V and 2 bases from J, leaving 9 bases between. The germline V gene has CDR1 SGDLS and CDR2 YYNGEE. The CDR3 extends over 14 amino acids. CDR3: CASSVGDEAYEQYF. Here the CDR3 DNA reads TGTGCCAGCAGCGTAGGTGATGAGGCCTACGAGCAGTACTTC.

The chain has TRBV5-6 and TRBJ2-5; D is undetermined. CDR3 length: 14 amino acids. Between the trimmed V and J ends, which lost 4 bases and 1 base, there was a span of 11 bases. The germline gives CDR1 SGHDT, CDR2 YYEEEE. CDR3 sequence reads: CASSPRWGQETQYF. The CDR3 bases are TGTGCCAGCAGCCCACGGTGGGGCCAAGAGACCCAGTACTTC. Complete variable domain (other parts from reference TRBV5-6 and TRBJ2-5): DAGVTQSPTHLIKTRGQQVTLRCSPKSGHDTVSWYQQALGQGPQFIFQYYEEEERQRGNFPDRFSGHQFPNYSSELNVNALLLGDSALYLCASSPRWGQETQYFGPGTRLLVL.

This clonotype was counted at least ten times. The chain is built from TRBV7-2 and TRBJ2-1; TRBD2 matches at 9 bases. Unmatched junction bases numbered 10, after V lost 6 bases and J lost 7 bases. The CDR3 sequence is 15 residues long. The germline V gene encodes CDR1 SGHTA and CDR2 FQGNSA. CDR3: CASRPIALAGNEQFF. For the CDR3, the DNA is TGTGCCAGCAGACCAATAGCGCTAGCGGGGAATGAGCAGTTCTTC.

This clonotype came up a few times. This chain connects TRBV24-1 to TRBJ1-1; D is ambiguous. Germline lookup yields CDR1 KGHDR and CDR2 SFDVKD. V lost 8 bases, J lost 6 bases, and 18 bases lay in between. This CDR3 contains 14 residues. CDR3 sequence: CATTRRRRSAEAFF. The CDR3 region has the DNA TGTGCCACCACCCGGCGGAGAAGGTCGGCTGAAGCTTTCTTT.

This clonotype turned up a few times. The chain has TRBV7-2 and TRBJ2-7; tentatively, D is TRBD1 (6 bases). The CDR3 has 13 residues. Germline lookup yields CDR1 SGHTA and CDR2 FQGNSA. Trimming took 4 bases from V and 6 from J, leaving 13 bases between them. CDR3: CASSSRQAGEQYF. In DNA form, the CDR3 reads TGTGCCAGCAGCTCGAGACAGGCTGGCGAGCAGTACTTC.

The CDR3 DNA is TGTGCCAGCAGTTACTCTTCTAGCGGGAGGAGAGAGACCCAGTACTTC. Its protein is CASSYSSSGRRETQYF. This rearrangement joins TRBV6-5 to TRBJ2-5, with 11 bases identical to TRBD2. Germline CDR1 MNHEY, CDR2 SVGAGI. J lost 4 bases, V lost 0 bases, and 4 bases had no gene match. This CDR3 region has 16 residues.

The chain recombines TRBV10-3 with TRBJ2-3; D perhaps matches TRBD1 (6 bases). Trimming left V 4 bases short and J 1 base short, with 15 bases between. CDR3 length equals 16 residues. Germline V gene lookup returns CDR1 ENHRY and CDR2 SYGVKD. CDR3 sequence: CAISVNQGLGTDTQYF. The CDR3 DNA follows: TGTGCCATCAGTGTGAATCAGGGGTTGGGCACAGATACGCAGTATTTT.

The chain combines TRBV20-1 with TRBJ2-7, with 7 bases matching TRBD2. The CDR3 spans 13 residues. V shed 2 bases and J 3 bases; nucleotides not matched to a gene: 4. Germline V lookup: CDR1 DFQATT, CDR2 SNEGSKA (reference sequence). CDR3 DNA: TGCAGTGCTAGACTAGCGGAAGTCTACGAGCAGTACTTC. It is translated as CSARLAEVYEQYF.

The chain is built from TRBV2 and TRBJ2-1, with TRBD2 matching 8 bases. Trimming removed 7 bases from V and 11 bases from J; junction bases left unmatched: 4. CDR3 length: 11 amino acids. The germline V gene has CDR1 SNHLY and CDR2 FYNNEI. CDR3 in amino acids: CASKRGTQQFF. The DNA of the CDR3 is TGTGCCAGCAAGCGGGGGACCCAGCAGTTCTTC.

A single count supports this clonotype. This chain uses TRBV6-6 with TRBJ2-3; D gene uncertain. The ends were cut back, 6 bases at V and 0 bases at J, with 7 bases in the middle. The CDR3 runs to 13 residues. Germline CDR1 and CDR2: MNHNY and SVGAGI (reference sequence). This chain's CDR3 is CASRQDSTDTQYF. Written as DNA, the CDR3 is TGTGCCAGCAGGCAGGACAGCACAGATACGCAGTATTTT.

This chain joins TRBV20-1 and TRBJ1-1; D perhaps matches TRBD1 (6 bases). Germline lookup yields CDR1 DFQATT and CDR2 SNEGSKA (reference sequence). The CDR3 is 13 residues long. V was shortened by 5 bases and J by 2 bases, with 12 bases between the two germline ends. CDR3 region: CSAAGRGNTEAFF. For the CDR3, the DNA is TGCAGTGCTGCGGGCAGGGGAAACACTGAAGCTTTCTTT.

In its sample, this clonotype was seen many times. V is TRBV12-3 or TRBV12-4 and J is TRBJ2-1, with 8 nucleotides matching TRBD1. J lost 7 bases, V lost 5 bases, and 7 bases had no gene match. The CDR3 runs to 14 residues. CDR3 residues: CASSTGQVRNEQFF. As DNA, the CDR3 is TGTGCCAGCAGTACGGGACAGGTACGGAATGAGCAGTTCTTC.

This sequence joins TRBV5-6 and TRBJ1-5, with D possibly being TRBD1 (6 bases). This CDR3 has 13 residues. The V end lost 3 bases, the J end lost 5 bases, and 9 bases lay between the germline ends. Germline assignment: CDR1 SGHDT and CDR2 YYEEEE. The CDR3 region has the DNA TGTGCCAGCAGCTGGAACAGGGATCAGCCCCAGCATTTT. It specifies CASSWNRDQPQHF. Using reference TRBV5-6 and TRBJ1-5 for the parts outside the CDR3, the full variable domain is DAGVTQSPTHLIKTRGQQVTLRCSPKSGHDTVSWYQQALGQGPQFIFQYYEEEERQRGNFPDRFSGHQFPNYSSELNVNALLLGDSALYLCASSWNRDQPQHFGDGTRLSIL.

The chain combines TRBV24-1 with TRBJ2-1; 9 bases map to TRBD1. V lost 3 bases, J lost 8 bases, and 7 bases stayed unmatched. This CDR3 region has 15 residues. Germline CDR1 and CDR2: KGHDR and SFDVKD. The chain's CDR3 is CATSDTGQGNDEQFF. CDR3 sequence (DNA): TGTGCCACCAGTGATACAGGACAGGGGAACGATGAGCAGTTCTTC.

This clonotype was seen more than once but under ten times. V usage is TRBV5-1 and J usage is TRBJ2-5, with TRBD1 identical over 7 bases. The CDR3 is 15 amino acids. V gave up 2 bases and J gave up 1 base; unmatched junction bases: 5. The germline V gene encodes CDR1 SGHRS and CDR2 YFSETQ. The CDR3 protein is CASSFIRDSQETQYF. Here the CDR3 DNA reads TGCGCCAGCAGCTTTATCCGGGACAGCCAAGAGACCCAGTACTTC.

This clonotype has only a few counts. V usage is TRBV5-1 and J usage is TRBJ2-5, with 7 bases that match TRBD2. The length of the CDR3 is 16 residues. Germline trimming cut 0 bases from V and 3 bases from J; bases unmatched to any gene: 8. Per germline, CDR1 SGHRS and CDR2 YFSETQ. CDR3 nucleotides: TGCGCCAGCAGCTTGGTTGGACTAGGCTGGGAAGAGACCCAGTACTTC. The encoded protein is CASSLVGLGWEETQYF.

This clonotype was counted at least ten times. V and J are TRBV9 and TRBJ1-3; no firm D call. V was shortened by 3 bases and J by 4 bases, with 17 bases between the two germline ends. CDR3 length: 16 amino acids. Germline assignment: CDR1 SGDLS and CDR2 YYNGEE. The CDR3 here is CASSERAPMGGNTIYF. The CDR3 region has the DNA TGTGCCAGCAGCGAACGGGCTCCAATGGGGGGAAACACCATATATTTT. The full variable domain, completed using reference TRBV9 and TRBJ1-3, is DSGVTQTPKHLITATGQRVTLRCSPRSGDLSVYWYQQSLDQGLQFLIQYYNGEERAKGNILERFSAQQFPDLHSELNLSSLELGDSALYFCASSERAPMGGNTIYFGEGSWLTVV.